These T cell receptor delta chains were read from a single sample in a study of Vδ1+ human thymocytes. TCRdb ran CATT on the multiplex PCR reads. Seen here are 54,000 or so delta-chain clones, 15% to 20% observed once, and the top ten hold 0.5%. The sample taken for sequencing was Vdelta1+ gamma-delta thymocytes from the thymus. The receptors here all came from a boy in the first two years of life who had congenital heart surgery. Each CDR3 is given with its conserved first and last residue. A D gene is named only where the DNA matches it firmly. Size tells how often a clone was seen (once, few, many) or the class of an expanded clone, and some rows leave it out.

TRDJ1	few	-	TRDV1	CALGEPPTRGSWGSWEYTDKLIF	TGTGCTCTTGGGGAACCACCCACCCGTGGTTCCTGGGGATCGTGGGAGTACACCGATAAACTCATCTTT
TRDJ1	few	-	TRDV1	CALGEYLPTGTVAGGSEYTDKLIF	TGTGCTCTTGGGGAATACCTTCCTACCGGTACTGTGGCTGGGGGATCCGAGTACACCGATAAACTCATCTTT
TRDJ1	few	TRDD3	TRDV1	CALGEPWRPSHHRTGGYADYTDKLIF	TGTGCTCTTGGGGAACCGTGGAGGCCTTCCCATCATCGTACTGGGGGATACGCCGACTACACCGATAAACTCATCTTT
TRDJ1	few	TRDD3	TRDV2	CAWDSTGGYASVYTDKLIF	TGTGCCTGGGACTCTACTGGGGGATACGCTTCCGTTTACACCGATAAACTCATCTTT
TRDJ1	few	TRDD3	TRDV1	CALILPTGWGIQGPWGADKLIF	TGTGCTCTGATTCTTCCTACGGGATGGGGGATACAGGGTCCCTGGGGTGCCGATAAACTCATCTTT
TRDJ1	-	-	TRDV1	CALGEGPRYTDKLIF	TGTGCTCTTGGGGAAGGTCCAAGATACACCGATAAACTCATCTTT
TRDJ1	-	-	TRDV1	CALGELYPYWVYTDKLIF	TGTGCTCTTGGGGAACTGTACCCGTACTGGGTATACACCGATAAACTCATCTTT
TRDJ1	-	-	TRDV1	CALGYYCGGFSATDKLIF	TGTGCTCTTGGGTACTACTGTGGTGGTTTTAGTGCCACCGATAAACTCATCTTT
TRDJ1	few	TRDD2	TRDV1	CALGEAVPSYGGFTDKLIF	TGTGCTCTTGGGGAAGCAGTACCTTCCTACGGGGGATTTACCGATAAACTCATCTTT
TRDJ1	-	-	TRDV1	CALGEIFTLTDKLIF	TGTGCTCTTGGGGAGATTTTTACGTTGACCGATAAACTCATCTTT
TRDJ1	few	-	TRDV1	CALGETPGYTDKLIF	TGTGCTCTTGGGGAAACCCCGGGGTACACCGATAAACTCATCTTT
TRDJ1	-	TRDD3	TRDV1	CALGGSFKGYTGTDKLIF	TGTGCTCTTGGGGGGTCGTTTAAGGGATACACGGGGACCGATAAACTCATCTTT
TRDJ1	few	TRDD3	TRDV2	CACDTGKPWGIQADKLIF	TGTGCCTGTGACACCGGAAAGCCCTGGGGGATACAAGCAGATAAACTCATCTTT
TRDJ1	few	-	TRDV1	CALGEPHKLIF	TGTGCTCTTGGGGAACCCCATAAACTCATCTTT
TRDJ1	-	-	TRDV1	CALGEYQDCRLDTDKLIF	TGTGCTCTTGGGGAGTACCAAGACTGCCGCCTGGACACCGATAAACTCATCTTT
TRDJ1	few	TRDD2	TRDV1	CALGFLGFLPTTPGPDKLIF	TGTGCTCTTGGGTTCTTGGGGTTCCTTCCTACAACTCCCGGGCCCGATAAACTCATCTTT
TRDJ1	few	TRDD3	TRDV1	CALGEWIRDVLIF	TGTGCTCTTGGGGAATGGATACGCGATGTACTCATCTTT
TRDJ1	-	-	TRDV1	CALGEQSTGRAGGRTDKLIF	TGTGCTCTTGGGGAACAATCTACAGGGAGGGCCGGGGGAAGGACCGATAAACTCATCTTT
TRDJ1	few	TRDD3	TRDV1	CALGDSYALTGGYRRLGPDKLIF	TGTGCTCTTGGGGATTCCTACGCTTTGACTGGGGGATACAGGAGGTTGGGCCCCGATAAACTCATCTTT
TRDJ2	-	-	TRDV1	CALGDRPRTQAFHIMGLRPTAQLFF	TGTGCTCTTGGGGACCGCCCCAGAACCCAGGCCTTCCACATAATGGGGCTACGTCCGACAGCACAACTCTTCTTT
TRDJ1	-	TRDD3	TRDV1	CALGFNSLSPGGPRDKLIF	TGTGCTCTTGGATTTAATTCCCTTTCTCCTGGGGGTCCCCGCGATAAACTCATCTTT